The 3 T cell receptor beta chains below all came from one sample that was sequenced in a study of identical twins. TCRdb processed the 5' RACE reads anew with MiXCR; each CDR3 protein has one entry. The sample has approximately 470,000 distinct CDR3 sequences; approximately 15% are singletons. This same sample was also part of a study on yellow fever vaccine responses in identical twins.

The sequencing sample was made of CD4+ T cells sorted from blood. These receptors all come from a young woman in good health.

The V and J genes are TRBV7-9 and TRBJ2-3; weak D call: TRBD1 (6 bases). The germline CDR1 and CDR2 sequences are SEHNR and FQNEAQ (reference sequence). Trimming removed 1 base at V and 2 bases at J, with 13 bases between. CDR3 length: 16 amino acids. The CDR3 nucleotides are TGTGCCAGCAGCTTAGGGAGGACAGAGCTCACAGATACGCAGTATTTT. It translates to CASSLGRTELTDTQYF.

This clonotype was recorded a few times. The chain uses TRBV15 and TRBJ2-3, with 9 bases aligning to TRBD1. The CDR3 extends over 15 amino acids. The V gene end was trimmed by 0 bases and the J gene end by 8 bases; junction bases not matched to a gene: 6. Germline values: CDR1 LNHNV, CDR2 YYDKDF (reference sequence). Here the CDR3 reads CATSRDRTGAVTQYF. The CDR3 DNA sequence: TGTGCCACCAGCAGAGATAGGACAGGGGCCGTTACGCAGTATTTT. The full variable domain, completed using reference TRBV15 and TRBJ2-3, is DAMVIQNPRYQVTQFGKPVTLSCSQTLNHNVMYWYQQKSSQAPKLLFHYYDKDFNNEADTPDNFQSRRPNTSFCFLDIRSPGLGDTAMYLCATSRDRTGAVTQYFGPGTRLTVL.

This clonotype came up many times. J is TRBJ2-3 and V is TRBV29-1, with D possibly being TRBD1 (5 bases). Germline CDR1 SQVTM, CDR2 ANQGSEA. V was trimmed by 3 bases and J by 5 bases, leaving 9 bases between them. CDR3 size: 12 residues. The CDR3: CSVDRAQDTQYF. The CDR3 nucleotides are TGCAGCGTTGACAGGGCTCAAGATACGCAGTATTTT.